This TCR beta chain emerged from a study of T cell changes during pregnancy in multiple sclerosis. This clone was recorded a few times. Libraries were prepared by immunoSEQ multiplex PCR; TCRdb keeps only in-frame clonotypes and omits some of them. Among about 44,000 clones listed, nearly 95% were seen once. V lost 5 bases and J lost 9; bases outside the gene matches: 11. Germline values: CDR1 SGHTA, CDR2 FQGTGA. This CDR3 contains 16 residues. Specimen: CD4+ T cells from peripheral blood mononuclear cells, collected in the first trimester of pregnancy. The chain is built from TRBV7-3 and TRBJ1-6, with 9 bases aligning to TRBD1. The source is a female donor with multiple sclerosis, enrolled in a pregnancy study. The CDR3 protein is CASSPTGTGSGSPLHF. The CDR3 coding sequence is TGTGCCAGCAGCCCGACCGGGACAGGGAGCGGTTCACCCCTCCACTTT.